This T cell receptor (beta chain) was documented in a study of long-term antiretroviral therapy in people with HIV (dated by TCRdb to 2021 to 2024). Some background on the complete study: Collection of the earliest samples took place about a decade ahead of the 2015 WHO recommendation for immediate ART, at a time when ART was typically delayed until CD4 counts fell. A retrospective serial study tested whether ART initiation and durable HIV suppression were associated with changes in peripheral blood TRB repertoire composition and diversity. A total of 150 to 200 cryopreserved PBMC samples came from 25 to 30 adults with confirmed HIV infection and were collected serially over a mean of approximately six years (range 1-12). Eleven of the 30 participants with HIV were female. No cross-contamination during QIAcube processing was shown when test extractions of a monoclonal T-cell line were performed alongside about 33 polyclonal samples. The paper as a whole reports these results and caveats: ART initiation was associated with a significant increase in TRB diversity, but diversity stayed significantly below transplant donor controls even after long-term ART. Inferences about post-ART repertoire changes are limited because no data were available on ART adherence, viral resistance or therapy changes. Expanded TRB clones identified before ART initiation dominated the repertoire at all time points, although this dominance fluctuated and declined in many PLHIV after ART. CDR3 length ranges in HIV repertoires were narrower than in controls, and network structure suggested an antigen-experienced repertoire with only a slight naive shift after ART. Because pre-ART samples had limited cell numbers, profiling was done on unsorted PBMC rather than on sorted CD4+ and CD8+ T cells. The samples span the years 2004 to 2017, and the ART regimens used at that time may not be as effective as current regimens. Owing to limited PBMC availability, only the TCR beta chain was sequenced, without alpha chain pairing.

CDR1 and CDR2 are read off the germline V gene (reference sequence) as MNHEY and SMNVEV. Unmatched junction bases come to 6, with V trimmed by 4 bases and J by 0 bases. The CDR3 runs 16 residues from the cysteine to the phenylalanine. Only the CDR3 DNA stays, 48 bases, in frame from base 1. To be included, a participant needed at least one PBMC sample from before ART initiation plus at least two post-ART samples. Treatment was received in the United States of America by all participants with HIV. Before DNA extraction, cryopreserved samples containing about 0.9-11 million PBMC were thawed and washed. At the time of the earliest PBMC sample, participants with HIV were aged between roughly 20 and 54 years. Per participant, PBMC samples came from 1-4 timepoints prior to ART initiation and 2-8 timepoints following ART initiation, for a median of 7 samples. For every participant, serial HIV viral load, CD4+ T-cell count, ART history and demographic data were obtained. A Qiagen kit on a QIAcube was used to extract genomic DNA from unsorted PBMC, with samples processed in batches of 12.

This clone was detected once. Which antigen it targets is not known. Base qualities are not recorded, but no much larger clone differs from it by a single base. The immunoSEQ hsTCRB v3.0 assay was used at survey level resolution to sequence the TRB variable region. The target sequencing depth for TRB was roughly 40,000-55,000 T-cell genomes per sample. An Illumina MiSeq with a v3 150-cycle kit was used to sequence the pooled TRB libraries. From the authors' description of their analysis: Analysis of repertoires was carried out in R inside a reproducible Nextflow workflow spanning QC, data transformation and analysis. Custom analyses were implemented in LymphoSeq2, an R package for AIRR-Seq data exploration. After excluding a few samples that yielded fewer than 5000 total TRB sequences, roughly 190 HIV repertoires remained for analysis. Of the roughly 180 retained HIV repertoires, about 60 were collected before and 120 to 130 after ART initiation. Each repertoire was downsampled to 5000 TRB nucleotide sequences, and summary statistics were averaged across 100 downsampling iterations. The analysis kept only TRB sequences whose CDR3 regions were at least seven amino acids long. Two measures captured diversity: a Shannon entropy-derived clonality score and the Gini coefficient. In the repertoire networks, any two of the top 5000 CDR3 amino acid sequences were linked whenever the two sequences differed by an edit distance of one. For TRB CDR3 amino acid sequences, GLIPH2 was used to predict antigen specificity groups and MHC restriction. CDR3 amino acid sequences were matched against VDJdb and McPAS-TCR to flag known CMV, EBV, HIV or tissue antigen associations. Pre-ART, post-ART and control groups were compared with Wilcoxon signed-rank tests and Holm-Bonferroni correction. The immuneACCESS repertoire file appears here via TCRdb, limited to in-frame rearrangements. These files lack a portion of the clones; in checked studies, under half of the deficit traces to unresolved V genes, and the cause of the others is not known. Clonal size and the V and J genes are those of that table, whereas D and trimming came from the DNA. This sample is represented by about 48,000 clones; around 80% of them were singletons. Of the sample, 2.5% to 3.5% falls within the top ten clones.

The starting material was unsorted PBMCs, obtained 0.8 years after starting antiretroviral therapy. The rearranged chain carries TRBV27 and TRBJ1-5, with 7 junctional bases fitting TRBD1. The receptor comes from a woman younger than 30 with HIV. CDR3 region: CASSSRQGNSNQPQHF. The nucleotide sequence reads TGTGCCAGCAGTTCCAGACAGGGAAATAGCAATCAGCCCCAGCATTTT.